The T cell receptor (beta chain) described here comes from a study of T cell responses to AZD1222 COVID-19 vaccine. The germline V and J ends were trimmed by 2 bases and 3 bases, with 5 bases remaining between them. Germline CDR1 SGHTA, CDR2 FQGNSA. The CDR3 spans 13 residues. Clones were read by immunoSEQ multiplex PCR, and TCRdb kept only the in-frame ones, dropping some. The table lists 85,000 to 130,000 clones, 90% of them singletons. Details on this clone: Its cognate antigen is unknown.

General study results and limits: Once two AZD1222 doses were given, Spike-specific TCR breadth and depth went up. Females made up more of the donors, who were largely white British, and clonal diversity may have come out too low.

The clonotype was recovered from an adult who received the AZD1222 COVID-19 vaccine. This chain joins TRBV7-2 and TRBJ2-1; D is uncertain. The sample in question was peripheral blood, obtained 28 days after the second AZD1222 dose. Here the CDR3 DNA reads TGTGCCAGCAGCTTAAGGGTCTACAATGAGCAGTTCTTC. Its translation is CASSLRVYNEQFF.